The 25 T cell receptor beta chains reported below all come from one sample, sequenced in a study of PD-1 blockade in classical Hodgkin lymphoma (dated by TCRdb to between 2020 and 2021). Library prep was done by the immunoSEQ multiplex PCR assay. In its TCRdb copy, this immuneACCESS table keeps in-frame sequences only and misses some clones. Where compared with another copy, unresolved V genes explain less than half of these, and the others have no known cause. Recorded for this sample are roughly 100,000 clones; approximately 90% of them occurred a single time. 15% to 20% of the sample lies in the top ten. The time point label here, explained by the study, means: cycle 4 day 1 (C4D1), after 6 weeks of nivolumab. All trial patients had relapsed after autologous stem cell transplantation, with cohorts A, B and C differing in prior brentuximab vedotin exposure. The sequencing here drew on peripheral blood mononuclear cells (PBMCs), taken before the fourth cycle of nivolumab. The receptor source for this set is a human donor with classical Hodgkin lymphoma.

V and J are TRBV5-1 and TRBJ1-2, with unresolved D. CDR3 length: 14 residues. Per the germline V gene, CDR1 is SGHRS and CDR2 is YFSETQ. The ends were cut back, 6 bases at V and 0 bases at J, with 12 bases in the middle. DNA for the CDR3: TGCGCCAGCAAAAGGACGGAGACTAACTATGGCTACACCTTC. Encoded protein: CASKRTETNYGYTF.

The chain couples TRBV10-3 to TRBJ2-3; maybe TRBD2 (6 bases). Germline loops: CDR1 ENHRY, CDR2 SYGVKD. The ends were cut back, 3 bases at V and 0 bases at J, with 7 bases in the middle. CDR3 length: 14 residues. The DNA of the CDR3 is TGTGCCATCAGTGAAGGAGGGAGCACAGATACGCAGTATTTT. It yields the protein CAISEGGSTDTQYF.

This clone was found once. The rearrangement uses TRBV10-3 and TRBJ1-4; D not resolved. V lost 3 bases to trimming and J lost 4 bases, with 6 bases between them. This CDR3 has 13 residues. Germline CDR1 is ENHRY and CDR2 is SYGVKD. In DNA form, the CDR3 reads TGTGCCATCAGTGATCGGGTTAATGAAAAACTGTTTTTT. Translated, it gives CAISDRVNEKLFF.

There are a few counts of this clone. The gene calls are TRBV2 and TRBJ1-2; D not certain. This CDR3 region has 13 residues. Trimming left V 5 bases short and J 2 bases short, with 9 bases between. Germline-derived CDR1 and CDR2 are SNHLY and FYNNEI. CDR3 sequence (DNA): TGTGCCAGCAGTCCAGCAGGCAACTATGGCTACACCTTC. It is translated as CASSPAGNYGYTF. Complete variable domain (other parts from reference TRBV2 and TRBJ1-2): EPEVTQTPSHQVTQMGQEVILRCVPISNHLYFYWYRQILGQKVEFLVSFYNNEISEKSEIFDDQFSVERPDGSNFTLKIRSTKLEDSAMYFCASSPAGNYGYTFGSGTRLTVV.

The rearrangement uses TRBV2 and TRBJ2-3; D may be TRBD1 or TRBD2 (5 bases each). The CDR3 extends over 13 amino acids. The V and J ends lost 7 bases and 1 base respectively, with 9 bases between them. Germline-derived CDR1 and CDR2 are SNHLY and FYNNEI. The CDR3 DNA sequence: TGTGCCAGCAACGGGGCGGGCACAGATACGCAGTATTTT. Amino acids: CASNGAGTDTQYF.

The chain couples TRBV5-4 to TRBJ2-7, with 9 bases fitting TRBD1. Per germline, CDR1 SGHNT and CDR2 YYREEE (reference sequence). The CDR3 spans 16 residues. V dropped 5 bases and J dropped 3; count of bases not matched to a gene: 12. The CDR3 DNA reads TGTGCCAGCAGTAAATCCGGGACAGGGTCCCACTACGAGCAGTACTTC. It codes for CASSKSGTGSHYEQYF.

This chain links TRBV7-2 with TRBJ1-4; D possibly corresponds to TRBD1 (5 bases). This CDR3 has 14 amino acids. The ends were cut back, 5 bases at V and 7 bases at J, with 14 bases in the middle. Germline CDR1 is SGHTA and CDR2 is FQGNSA. CDR3: CASSRSQGGEKLFF. CDR3 in DNA: TGTGCCAGCAGCCGATCCCAGGGAGGTGAAAAACTGTTTTTT.

This chain uses TRBV7-7 with TRBJ2-5; TRBD2 might be the D (6 bases). This CDR3 contains 13 residues. Germline CDR1 is SSHAT and CDR2 is FNYEAQ (reference sequence). V shed 3 bases and J shed 6 bases, with 11 bases lying between them. This chain's CDR3 is CASSFGRDQTQYF. The DNA of the CDR3 is TGTGCCAGCAGCTTTGGGCGGGATCAGACCCAGTACTTC. Full variable domain (remainder filled in from reference TRBV7-7 and TRBJ2-5): GAGVSQSPRYKVTKRGQDVTLRCDPISSHATLYWYQQALGQGPEFLTYFNYEAQPDKSGLPSDRFSAERPEGSISTLTIQRTEQRDSAMYRCASSFGRDQTQYFGPGTRLLVL.

This chain links TRBV5-4 with TRBJ1-1; D perhaps matches TRBD1 (5 bases). Germline assignment: CDR1 SGHNT and CDR2 YYREEE (reference sequence). The CDR3 contains 15 residues. The V end lost 4 bases, the J end lost 0 bases, and 13 bases lay between the germline ends. For the CDR3, the DNA is TGTGCCAGCAGCGGGGGGACTATAATGAACACTGAAGCTTTCTTT. As protein: CASSGGTIMNTEAFF.

The chain combines TRBV28 with TRBJ1-1; D may be TRBD1 (5 bases). Trimming removed 6 bases at V and 2 bases at J, with 16 bases between. The CDR3 length is 15 residues. Per germline, CDR1 MDHEN and CDR2 SYDVKM. The CDR3 bases are TGTGCCAGCAGCGCGACCCGGGACCCTAACACTGAAGCTTTCTTT. As protein: CASSATRDPNTEAFF.

The V call is TRBV5-6, the J call TRBJ1-1; a weak D match, TRBD1 (5 bases). The CDR3 covers 13 residues. Deletions cut 4 bases from V and 3 bases from J, with 10 bases between. Germline CDR1 reads SGHDT; CDR2 reads YYEEEE. The CDR3 reads CASSRGTYTEAFF. CDR3 nucleotides: TGTGCCAGCAGCCGGGGGACTTACACTGAAGCTTTCTTT.

The genes are TRBV7-2 and TRBJ2-3, with D maybe TRBD2 (5 bases). There are 15 residues in the CDR3. Germline assignment: CDR1 SGHTA and CDR2 FQGNSA. Trimming removed 5 bases at V and 0 bases at J, with 12 bases between. The CDR3 DNA is TGTGCCAGCAGCCCGAGGCGCGGGAGCACAGATACGCAGTATTTT. This encodes CASSPRRGSTDTQYF.

This clone has just a few counts. The V and J genes are TRBV29-1 and TRBJ2-1; possibly TRBD1 or TRBD2 for D (5 bases each). Germline V gene lookup returns CDR1 SQVTM and CDR2 ANQGSEA. The CDR3 extends over 13 amino acids. Trimming cost V 1 base and J 10 bases, with 14 bases left between them. CDR3 protein: CSVEVEAGHEQFF. In DNA form, the CDR3 reads TGCAGCGTTGAAGTGGAGGCTGGACACGAGCAGTTCTTC.

The V and J genes are TRBV5-1 and TRBJ2-1; 12 positions agree with TRBD2. The CDR3 spans 16 residues. Looked up from germline, CDR1 is SGHRS and CDR2 is YFSETQ. The V segment lost 0 bases and the J segment 5 bases; nucleotides outside the gene matches: 3. The CDR3 spells CASSLGLAGVNNEQFF. CDR3 nucleotide sequence: TGCGCCAGCAGCTTGGGACTAGCGGGAGTGAACAATGAGCAGTTCTTC.

The V gene is TRBV28, the J gene TRBJ2-1, with 8 bases that match TRBD2. The CDR3 is made up of 16 amino acids. Germline assignment: CDR1 MDHEN and CDR2 SYDVKM. The V segment lost 1 base and the J segment 5 bases; nucleotides outside the gene matches: 7. This CDR3 reads CASSLLALAANNEQFF. CDR3 DNA: TGTGCCAGCAGTTTATTGGCACTAGCGGCCAACAATGAGCAGTTCTTC. The full variable domain, in which reference TRBV28 and TRBJ2-1 provide the parts outside the CDR3, is DVKVTQSSRYLVKRTGEKVFLECVQDMDHENMFWYRQDPGLGLRLIYFSYDVKMKEKGDIPEGYSVSREKKERFSLILESASTNQTSMYLCASSLLALAANNEQFFGPGTRLTVL.

This chain joins TRBV28 and TRBJ1-5; no reliable D call. Trimming removed 2 bases at V and 4 bases at J, with 12 bases between. The CDR3 totals 15 residues. Looked up from germline, CDR1 is MDHEN and CDR2 is SYDVKM. The CDR3 bases are TGTGCCAGCAGTTTAATAGAAGTGTGGAATCAGCCCCAGCATTTT. Its protein product is CASSLIEVWNQPQHF.

The rearrangement joins TRBV11-3 to TRBJ1-1; the D is unclear. This CDR3 region has 13 residues. Germline V lookup: CDR1 SGHNT, CDR2 YENEEA. V lost 4 bases and J lost 1, with 7 bases in between. The CDR3 is CASSWAKNTEAFF. The CDR3 bases are TGTGCCAGCAGCTGGGCCAAGAACACTGAAGCTTTCTTT.

This chain connects TRBV5-1 to TRBJ1-1; D is unclear. V shed 0 bases and J shed 3 bases, with 12 bases lying between them. The CDR3 loop spans 15 amino acids. Germline V gene lookup returns CDR1 SGHRS and CDR2 YFSETQ. CDR3 DNA sequence: TGCGCCAGCAGCTTGGAAGCCAGCCGGTACACTGAAGCTTTCTTT. This sequence encodes CASSLEASRYTEAFF. Full variable domain (remainder filled in from reference TRBV5-1 and TRBJ1-1): KAGVTQTPRYLIKTRGQQVTLSCSPISGHRSVSWYQQTPGQGLQFLFEYFSETQRNKGNFPGRFSGRQFSNSRSEMNVSTLELGDSALYLCASSLEASRYTEAFFGQGTRLTVV.

The chain carries TRBV19 and TRBJ1-3; D is perhaps TRBD1 (5 bases). V was cut by 7 bases and J by 0 bases, with 7 bases left in between. Per the germline V gene, CDR1 is LNHDA and CDR2 is SQIVND (reference sequence). The CDR3 has 13 residues. The CDR3 DNA is TGTGCCAGTAAGGACATCTCTGGAAACACCATATATTTT. Protein product: CASKDISGNTIYF.

This clone was counted a single time. The chain is built from TRBV30 and TRBJ1-2; D is unresolved. CDR3 size: 12 residues. The germline gives CDR1 GTSNPN, CDR2 SVGIG (reference sequence). The CDR3 loop is CATDLPFYGYTF. The CDR3, as DNA: TGTGCTACCGACCTCCCCTTCTATGGCTACACCTTC.

The CDR3 bases are TGTGCCAGCAGCGTAGGGAGGGGTACCGGGGAGCTGTTTTTT. Translated: CASSVGRGTGELFF. The chain recombines TRBV9 with TRBJ2-2; TRBD2 might be the D (6 bases). CDR1 is SGDLS and CDR2 is YYNGEE in the germline V gene. This CDR3 spans 14 amino acids. V dropped 0 bases and J dropped 5 bases, with 8 bases sitting between them.

The chain joins TRBV5-1 to TRBJ2-1; possible D gene TRBD1, 6 bases. Germline CDR1 and CDR2: SGHRS and YFSETQ. The CDR3 has 14 residues. V was pared by 0 bases and J by 6 bases, with 10 bases between. The CDR3 DNA sequence: TGCGCCAGCAGCTTGGCGCAGGGGCGCAATGAGCAGTTCTTC. This translates into CASSLAQGRNEQFF.

The V gene is TRBV27, the J gene TRBJ1-2, with D maybe TRBD1 (6 bases). CDR3 length equals 16 residues. V was cut by 8 bases and J by 8 bases, with 27 bases left in between. CDR1 is MNHEY and CDR2 is SMNVEV in the germline V gene (reference sequence). The CDR3 bases are TGTGCCAGCTGCAGGGGTCTGGCGGGGGGAGTATTAGGCTACACCTTC. It is translated as CASCRGLAGGVLGYTF.

The chain is built from TRBV19 and TRBJ1-1; D perhaps matches TRBD1 (6 bases). Germline CDR1 LNHDA, CDR2 SQIVND (reference sequence). The CDR3 sequence is 14 residues long. V dropped 6 bases and J dropped 0 bases, with 11 bases sitting between them. CDR3 region: CASRKQGLNTEAFF. The CDR3 DNA sequence: TGTGCCAGTAGGAAACAGGGTCTGAACACTGAAGCTTTCTTT.

The rearrangement uses TRBV5-4 and TRBJ2-1; 7 bases are shared with TRBD2. With V trimmed by 1 base and J by 8 bases, 6 bases remained unmatched. Per the germline V gene, CDR1 is SGHNT and CDR2 is YYREEE (reference sequence). CDR3 size: 14 residues. The CDR3 region is CASSLTSEYHEQFF. The CDR3 bases are TGTGCCAGCAGCTTGACTAGCGAGTACCATGAGCAGTTCTTC.